The source of this T cell receptor (beta chain) is a study of graft-versus-host responses after intestinal transplantation. Across the whole study: Isolated intestinal, liver-intestinal, or multivisceral transplants had been given to the recipients. Every transplant recipient was induced with anti-thymocyte globulin, then maintained on tacrolimus and steroids for approximately three years.

The V gene's germline CDR1 is SGHNT and CDR2 YYREEE (reference sequence). The CDR3 spans 13 residues. V dropped 2 bases and J dropped 4 bases, with 9 bases sitting between them. This clone was counted once. The antigen is undetermined. Study findings and constraints: Early post-transplant HvG declines tracked with peak circulating GvH clone levels. Across patients carrying graft-donor T cell macrochimerism, allografts held high graft-versus-host to host-versus-graft clonal ratios.

TCRdb keeps only in-frame clones here, not all; method: immunoSEQ multiplex PCR. This sample has 85,000 to 100,000 clones, with about 94% found just once. Here the sequenced sample was unstimulated CD4+ T cells sorted from spleen or lymph node cells, taken before intestinal transplant. This receptor was taken from a human donor who received an intestinal transplant. This rearrangement joins TRBV5-4 to TRBJ2-5, with D perhaps matching TRBD1 (6 bases). The DNA for the CDR3 is TGTGCCAGCAGCTTCAGACAGGCAGAGACCCAGTACTTC. Residues: CASSFRQAETQYF.